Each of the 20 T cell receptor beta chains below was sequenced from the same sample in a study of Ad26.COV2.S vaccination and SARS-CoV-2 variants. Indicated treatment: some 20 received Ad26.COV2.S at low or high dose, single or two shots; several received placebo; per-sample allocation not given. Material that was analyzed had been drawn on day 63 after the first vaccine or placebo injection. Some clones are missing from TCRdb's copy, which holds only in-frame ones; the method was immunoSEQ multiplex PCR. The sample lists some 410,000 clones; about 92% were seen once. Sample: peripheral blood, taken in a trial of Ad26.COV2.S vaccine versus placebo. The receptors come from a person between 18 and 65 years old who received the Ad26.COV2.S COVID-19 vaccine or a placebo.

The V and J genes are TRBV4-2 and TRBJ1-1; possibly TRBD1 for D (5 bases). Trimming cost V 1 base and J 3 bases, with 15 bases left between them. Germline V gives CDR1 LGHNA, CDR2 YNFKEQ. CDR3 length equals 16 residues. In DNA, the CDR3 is TGTGCCAGCAGCCAAGGGGTTAGGGGCCGGGACACTGAAGCTTTCTTT. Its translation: CASSQGVRGRDTEAFF.

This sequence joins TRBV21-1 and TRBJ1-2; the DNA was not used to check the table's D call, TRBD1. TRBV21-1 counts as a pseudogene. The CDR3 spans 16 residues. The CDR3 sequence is CASSHTVHREIYGYTF. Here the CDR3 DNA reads TGTGCCAGCAGCCATACGGTGCACAGGGAAATCTATGGCTACACCTTC.

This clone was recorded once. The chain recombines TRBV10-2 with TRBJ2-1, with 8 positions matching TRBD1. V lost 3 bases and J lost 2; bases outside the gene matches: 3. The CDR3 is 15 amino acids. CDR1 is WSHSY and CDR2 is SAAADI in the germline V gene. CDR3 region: CASSDAGGTYNEQFF. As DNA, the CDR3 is TGCGCCAGCAGTGACGCAGGGGGCACCTACAATGAGCAGTTCTTC.

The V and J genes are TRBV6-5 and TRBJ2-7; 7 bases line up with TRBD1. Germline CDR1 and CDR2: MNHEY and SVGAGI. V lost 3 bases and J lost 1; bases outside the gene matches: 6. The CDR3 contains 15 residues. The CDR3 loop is CASSYSPGQSYEQYF. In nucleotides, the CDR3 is TGTGCCAGCAGTTATTCGCCGGGACAGTCCTACGAGCAGTACTTC.

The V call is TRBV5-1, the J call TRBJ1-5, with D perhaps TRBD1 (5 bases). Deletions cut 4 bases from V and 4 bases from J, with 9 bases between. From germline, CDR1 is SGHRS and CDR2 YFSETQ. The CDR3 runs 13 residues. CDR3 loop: CASSPGNNQPQHF. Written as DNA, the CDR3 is TGCGCCAGCAGCCCAGGGAATAATCAGCCCCAGCATTTT.

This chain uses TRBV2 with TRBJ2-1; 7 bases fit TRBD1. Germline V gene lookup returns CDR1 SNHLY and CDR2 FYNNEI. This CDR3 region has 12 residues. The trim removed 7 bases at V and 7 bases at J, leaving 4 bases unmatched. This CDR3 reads CASTGTENEQFF. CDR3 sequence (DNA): TGTGCCAGCACCGGGACAGAAAATGAGCAGTTCTTC.

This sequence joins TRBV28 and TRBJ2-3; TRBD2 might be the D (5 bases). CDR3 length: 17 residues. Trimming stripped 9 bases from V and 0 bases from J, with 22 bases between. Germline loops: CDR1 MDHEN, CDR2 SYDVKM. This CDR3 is CASYIAHSLGSTDTQYF. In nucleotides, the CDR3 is TGTGCCAGTTATATAGCGCACTCCCTCGGGAGCACAGATACGCAGTATTTT.

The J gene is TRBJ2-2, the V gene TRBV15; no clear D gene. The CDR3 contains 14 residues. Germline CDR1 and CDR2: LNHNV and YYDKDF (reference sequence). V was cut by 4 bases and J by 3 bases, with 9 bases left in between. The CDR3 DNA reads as TGTGCCACCAGCAACAGCCTCGACACCGGGGAGCTGTTTTTT. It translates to CATSNSLDTGELFF.

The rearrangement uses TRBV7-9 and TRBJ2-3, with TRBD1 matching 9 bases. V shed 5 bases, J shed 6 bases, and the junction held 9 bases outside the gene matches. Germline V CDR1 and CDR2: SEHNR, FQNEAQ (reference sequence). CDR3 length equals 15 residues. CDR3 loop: CASSQRQGGVDTQYF. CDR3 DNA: TGTGCCAGCAGCCAAAGACAGGGGGGCGTGGATACGCAGTATTTT.

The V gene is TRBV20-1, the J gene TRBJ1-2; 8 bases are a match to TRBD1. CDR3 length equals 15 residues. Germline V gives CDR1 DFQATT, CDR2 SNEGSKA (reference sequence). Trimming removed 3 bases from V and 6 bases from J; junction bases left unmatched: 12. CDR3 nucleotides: TGCAGTGCTAGTTTCGACCGGACAGGGCAGAATGGCTACACCTTC. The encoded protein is CSASFDRTGQNGYTF.

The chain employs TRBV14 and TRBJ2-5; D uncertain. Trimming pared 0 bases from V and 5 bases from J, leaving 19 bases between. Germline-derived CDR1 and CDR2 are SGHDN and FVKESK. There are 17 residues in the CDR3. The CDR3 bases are TGTGCCAGCAGCCAAGAGGTTTTCGGTTCCGAACGGGAGACCCAGTACTTC. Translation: CASSQEVFGSERETQYF.

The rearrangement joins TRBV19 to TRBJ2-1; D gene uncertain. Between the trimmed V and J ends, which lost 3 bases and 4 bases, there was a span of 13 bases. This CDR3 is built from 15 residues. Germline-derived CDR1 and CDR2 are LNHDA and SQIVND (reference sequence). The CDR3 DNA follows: TGTGCCAGTAGTATCAGGTTTGGGGATTACAATGAGCAGTTCTTC. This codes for CASSIRFGDYNEQFF.

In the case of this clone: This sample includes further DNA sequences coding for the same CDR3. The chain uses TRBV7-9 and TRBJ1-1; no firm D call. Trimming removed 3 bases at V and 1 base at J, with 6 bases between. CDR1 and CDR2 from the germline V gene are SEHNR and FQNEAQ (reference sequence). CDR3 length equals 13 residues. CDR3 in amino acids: CASSLVGNTEAFF. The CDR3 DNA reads TGTGCCAGCAGCTTGGTTGGGAACACTGAAGCTTTCTTT.

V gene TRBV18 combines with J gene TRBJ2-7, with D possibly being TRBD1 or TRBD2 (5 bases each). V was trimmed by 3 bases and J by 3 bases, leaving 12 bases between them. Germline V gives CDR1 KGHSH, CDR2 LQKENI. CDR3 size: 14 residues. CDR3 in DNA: TGTGCCAGCTCACCCTCCGGGACCGACTACGAGCAGTACTTC. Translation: CASSPSGTDYEQYF.

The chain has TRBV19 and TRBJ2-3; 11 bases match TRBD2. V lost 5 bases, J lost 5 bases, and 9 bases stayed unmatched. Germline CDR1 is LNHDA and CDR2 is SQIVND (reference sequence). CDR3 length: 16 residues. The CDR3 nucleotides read TGTGCCAGTAGTCCATTAGCGGGGGGGCCGGGAGATACGCAGTATTTT. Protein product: CASSPLAGGPGDTQYF.

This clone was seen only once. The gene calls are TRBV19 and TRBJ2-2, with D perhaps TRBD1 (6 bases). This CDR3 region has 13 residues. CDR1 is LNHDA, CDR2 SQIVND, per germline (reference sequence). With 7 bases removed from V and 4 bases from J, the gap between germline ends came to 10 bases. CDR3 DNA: TGTGCCAGTAAAGACAGGCGCACCGGGGAGCTGTTTTTT. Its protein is CASKDRRTGELFF.

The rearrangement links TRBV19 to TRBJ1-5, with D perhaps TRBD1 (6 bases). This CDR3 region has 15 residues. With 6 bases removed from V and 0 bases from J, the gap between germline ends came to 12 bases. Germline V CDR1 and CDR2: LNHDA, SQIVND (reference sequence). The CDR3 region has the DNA TGTGCCAGTAGCCCGACAGGAAATAGCAATCAGCCCCAGCATTTT. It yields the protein CASSPTGNSNQPQHF.

CDR3 in amino acids: CASSVGQGAGQPQHF. DNA for the CDR3: TGTGCCAGCAGCGTAGGACAGGGGGCCGGTCAGCCCCAGCATTTT. The chain uses TRBV9 and TRBJ1-5, with TRBD1 identical over 10 bases. After removal of 0 bases from V and 6 bases from J, the junction contained 3 bases not matched to a gene. Germline V lookup: CDR1 SGDLS, CDR2 YYNGEE. This CDR3 region has 15 residues. The full variable domain, in which reference TRBV9 and TRBJ1-5 provide the parts outside the CDR3, is DSGVTQTPKHLITATGQRVTLRCSPRSGDLSVYWYQQSLDQGLQFLIQYYNGEERAKGNILERFSAQQFPDLHSELNLSSLELGDSALYFCASSVGQGAGQPQHFGDGTRLSIL.

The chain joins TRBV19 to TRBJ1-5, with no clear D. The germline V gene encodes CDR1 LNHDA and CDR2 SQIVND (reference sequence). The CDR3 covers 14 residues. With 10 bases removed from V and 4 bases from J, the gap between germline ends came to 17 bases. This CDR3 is CATDLHRANQPQHF. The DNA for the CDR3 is TGTGCCACTGATCTACACCGGGCGAATCAGCCCCAGCATTTT.

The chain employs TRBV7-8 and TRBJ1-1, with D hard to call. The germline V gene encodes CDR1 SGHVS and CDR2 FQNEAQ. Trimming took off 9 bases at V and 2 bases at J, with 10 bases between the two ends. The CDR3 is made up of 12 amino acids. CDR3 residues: CASFPYNTEAFF. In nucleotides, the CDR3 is TGTGCCAGTTTTCCGTATAACACTGAAGCTTTCTTT.